The table lists the clone carrying this T cell receptor (beta chain) with a count of one. Clones were read by immunoSEQ multiplex PCR, and TCRdb kept only the in-frame ones, dropping some. Of under 70,000 clones in the sample, 88% are singletons; the top ten hold 40% to 55%. Trimming removed 6 bases at V and 4 bases at J, with 17 bases between. CDR1 ENHRY and CDR2 SYGVKD come from the germline V gene. The CDR3 is 15 residues long. Recruited during active infection, patients (from Seattle) were subsequently followed longitudinally. The sample originates from a study of blood T cell repertoires in COVID-19. Study-level background: Sample material is recorded as cDNA or gDNA derived from T cells, B-cell-depleted T cells, or PBMCs.

The clonotype originates from a woman aged 55-69 years with COVID-19, enrolled during active disease. V gene TRBV10-3 combines with J gene TRBJ2-3; the D gene is possibly TRBD1 (5 bases). Sequencing was done on a sample of peripheral blood. CDR3 nucleotides: TGTGCCATCAGAATCAGGGATTCGGTTTCAGATACGCAGTATTTT. Translated: CAIRIRDSVSDTQYF.